This T cell receptor beta chain emerged from a study of vaccination effects on CD4 cells after COVID-19. The table lists this clone with a count of one. Its matching antigen is unknown. The V gene's germline CDR1 is SGHRS and CDR2 YFSETQ. V lost 7 bases, J lost 6 bases, and 5 bases stayed unmatched. The CDR3 consists of 12 residues. Antigen-specific CD4+ T cells were first expanded with viral peptide pools by the ViraFEST assay and only then sequenced. Subsequent to a culture period of around eleven days, CD4+ T cells were isolated. All study participants received two doses of BNT162b2 or mRNA-1273 vaccine. Assay: immunoSEQ multiplex PCR; the TCRdb copy retains only in-frame clones and omits some. This table has about 64,000 clones, around 80% appearing once.

This receptor was identified in a human donor who received a COVID-19 vaccine. The material sequenced was CD4+ T cells from PBMCs cultured with HCoV-OC43 spike peptides, taken after COVID-19 vaccination. Subset noted: HCoV-OC43 spike overlapping peptide pool stimulation. V usage is TRBV5-1 and J usage is TRBJ1-2, with 8 nucleotides matching TRBD1. Here the CDR3 DNA reads TGCGCCAGCTTCGGACAGGGCGATGGCTACACCTTC. Translated: CASFGQGDGYTF.